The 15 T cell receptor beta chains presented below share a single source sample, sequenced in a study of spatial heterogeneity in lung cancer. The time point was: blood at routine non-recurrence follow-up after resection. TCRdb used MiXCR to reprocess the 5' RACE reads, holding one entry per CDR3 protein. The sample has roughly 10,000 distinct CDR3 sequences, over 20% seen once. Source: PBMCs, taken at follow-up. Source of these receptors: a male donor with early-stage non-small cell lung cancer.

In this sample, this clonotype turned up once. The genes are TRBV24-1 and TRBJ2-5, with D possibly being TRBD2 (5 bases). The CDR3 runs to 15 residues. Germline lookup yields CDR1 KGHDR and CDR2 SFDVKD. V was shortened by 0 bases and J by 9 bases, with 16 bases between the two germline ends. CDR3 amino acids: CATSDLQVPAGAQYF. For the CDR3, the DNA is TGTGCCACCAGTGATTTGCAGGTGCCCGCGGGTGCCCAGTACTTC.

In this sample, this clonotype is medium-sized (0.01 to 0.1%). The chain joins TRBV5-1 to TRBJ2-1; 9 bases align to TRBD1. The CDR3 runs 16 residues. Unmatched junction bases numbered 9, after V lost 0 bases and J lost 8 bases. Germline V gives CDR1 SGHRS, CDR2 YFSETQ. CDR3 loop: CASSLAYGTGIDEQFF. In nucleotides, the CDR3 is TGCGCCAGCAGCTTGGCGTACGGGACAGGGATAGATGAGCAGTTCTTC.

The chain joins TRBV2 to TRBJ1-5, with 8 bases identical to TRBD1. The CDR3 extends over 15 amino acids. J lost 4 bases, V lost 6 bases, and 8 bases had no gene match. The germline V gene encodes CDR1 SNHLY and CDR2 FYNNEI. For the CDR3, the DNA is TGTGCCAGCAGGGCAGGGGGCGTAAAGAATCAGCCCCAGCATTTT. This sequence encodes CASRAGGVKNQPQHF.

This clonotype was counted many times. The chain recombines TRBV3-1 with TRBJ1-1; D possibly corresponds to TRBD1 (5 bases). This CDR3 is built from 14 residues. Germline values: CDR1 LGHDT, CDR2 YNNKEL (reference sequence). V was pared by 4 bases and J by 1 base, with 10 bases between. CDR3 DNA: TGTGCCAGCAGCCCCTTAACAGGGAACACTGAAGCTTTCTTT. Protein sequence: CASSPLTGNTEAFF.

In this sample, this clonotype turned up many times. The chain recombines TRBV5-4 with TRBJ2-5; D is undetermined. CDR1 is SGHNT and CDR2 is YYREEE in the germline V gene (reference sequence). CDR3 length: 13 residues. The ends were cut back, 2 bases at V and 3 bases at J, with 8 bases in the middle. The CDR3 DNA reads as TGTGCCAGCAGCTTTGGGGTGGAAGAGACCCAGTACTTC. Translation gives CASSFGVEETQYF.

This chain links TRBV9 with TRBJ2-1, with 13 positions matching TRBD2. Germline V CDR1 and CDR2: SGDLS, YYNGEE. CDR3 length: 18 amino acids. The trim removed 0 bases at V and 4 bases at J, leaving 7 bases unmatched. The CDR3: CASSVASGTSGVYNEQFF. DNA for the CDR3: TGTGCCAGCAGCGTAGCTAGCGGGACTAGCGGGGTATACAATGAGCAGTTCTTC.

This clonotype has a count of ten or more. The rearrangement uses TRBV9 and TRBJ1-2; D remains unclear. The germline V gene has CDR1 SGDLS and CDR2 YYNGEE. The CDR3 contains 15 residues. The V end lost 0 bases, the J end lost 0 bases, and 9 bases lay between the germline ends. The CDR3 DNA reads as TGTGCCAGCAGCGTAGTGGACGCCGCTAACTATGGCTACACCTTC. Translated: CASSVVDAANYGYTF.

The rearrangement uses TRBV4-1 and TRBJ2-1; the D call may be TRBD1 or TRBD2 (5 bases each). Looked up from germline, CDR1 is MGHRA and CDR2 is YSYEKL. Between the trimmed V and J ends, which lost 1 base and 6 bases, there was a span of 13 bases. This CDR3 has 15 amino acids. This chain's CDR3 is CASSQVGGTPNEQFF. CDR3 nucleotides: TGCGCCAGCAGCCAAGTCGGTGGGACGCCCAATGAGCAGTTCTTC.

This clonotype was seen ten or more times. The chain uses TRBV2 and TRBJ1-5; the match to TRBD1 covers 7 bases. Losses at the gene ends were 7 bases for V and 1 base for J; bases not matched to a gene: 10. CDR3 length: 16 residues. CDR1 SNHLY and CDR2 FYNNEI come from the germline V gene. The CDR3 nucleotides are TGTGCCAGCACCAGGGGGACAGACCTCAGCAATCAGCCCCAGCATTTT. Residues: CASTRGTDLSNQPQHF.

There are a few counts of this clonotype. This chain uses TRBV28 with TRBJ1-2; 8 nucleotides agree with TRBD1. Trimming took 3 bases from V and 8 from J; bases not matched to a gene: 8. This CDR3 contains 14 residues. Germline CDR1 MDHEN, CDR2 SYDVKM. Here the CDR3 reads CASSFNGRGLGYTF. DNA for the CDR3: TGTGCCAGCAGTTTTAATGGCAGGGGGCTCGGCTACACCTTC.

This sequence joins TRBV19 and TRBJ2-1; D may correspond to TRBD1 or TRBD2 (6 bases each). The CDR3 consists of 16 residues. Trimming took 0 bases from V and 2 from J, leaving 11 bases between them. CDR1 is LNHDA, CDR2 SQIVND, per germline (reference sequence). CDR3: CASSIEAGQTYNEQFF. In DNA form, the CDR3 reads TGTGCCAGTAGTATAGAGGCGGGACAAACCTACAATGAGCAGTTCTTC.

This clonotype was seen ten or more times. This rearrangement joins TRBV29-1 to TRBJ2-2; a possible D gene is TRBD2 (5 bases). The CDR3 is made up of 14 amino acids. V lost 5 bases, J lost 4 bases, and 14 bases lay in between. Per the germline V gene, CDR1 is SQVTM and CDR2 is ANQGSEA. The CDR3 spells CSVRVGEGTGELFF. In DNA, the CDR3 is TGCAGCGTTAGGGTGGGAGAGGGCACCGGGGAGCTGTTTTTT.

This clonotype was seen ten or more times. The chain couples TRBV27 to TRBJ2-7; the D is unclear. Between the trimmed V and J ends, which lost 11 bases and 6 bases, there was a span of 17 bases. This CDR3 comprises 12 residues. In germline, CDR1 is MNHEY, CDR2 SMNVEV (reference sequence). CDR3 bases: TGTGCCTCCGGGCAGGTGAACCTCGAGCAGTACTTC. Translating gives CASGQVNLEQYF.

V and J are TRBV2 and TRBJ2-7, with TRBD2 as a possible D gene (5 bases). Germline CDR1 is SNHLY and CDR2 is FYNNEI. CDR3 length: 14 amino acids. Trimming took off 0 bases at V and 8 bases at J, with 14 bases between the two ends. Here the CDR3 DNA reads TGTGCCAGCAGTGAAGCGCCACTAGACCCAAAGCAGTACTTC. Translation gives CASSEAPLDPKQYF.

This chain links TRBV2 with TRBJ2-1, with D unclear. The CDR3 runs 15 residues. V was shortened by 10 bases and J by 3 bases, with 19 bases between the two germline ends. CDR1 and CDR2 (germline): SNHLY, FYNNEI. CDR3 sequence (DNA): TGTGCCACCAAGAATCCGGGTCGCTTCTACAATGAGCAGTTCTTC. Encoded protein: CATKNPGRFYNEQFF.